This TCR beta chain was identified during a study of cytomegalovirus exposure and HLA in healthy donors. Overall study findings and caveats: When the data were analyzed later, several of the most significant clusters appeared to be linked to common viral pathogens.

The count of this clone is one. Its specificity is not known. The germline gives CDR1 SGHNT, CDR2 YYREEE (reference sequence). The J segment lost 4 bases and the V segment lost 0 bases, leaving 2 bases of the junction unmatched. This CDR3 has 15 amino acids. Primers: 60 Vbeta forward and 13 Jbeta reverse. Profiling relied on immunoSEQ multiplex PCR, and the TCRdb table lists in-frame clones only, not all of them. The sample contains over 130,000 clones, 79% of which appear only once. The sequenced sample consisted of PBMCs. The chain uses TRBV5-4 and TRBJ1-3; 9 bases line up with TRBD1. The receptor's source is a man in his forties or fifties in good health and CMV-seropositive. Here the CDR3 reads CASSLGQGVGNTIYF. CDR3 in DNA: TGTGCCAGCAGCTTGGGACAGGGGGTCGGAAACACCATATATTTT.